What follows describes a single T cell receptor (beta chain). At one end the junction does not follow the germline gene, possibly because of a read error. These data come from a study of Tregs in tolerant kidney transplant recipients. The repertoire was sequenced with immunoSEQ multiplex PCR; TCRdb's copy has only in-frame clones and lacks some. The sample includes around 16,000 clones, more than 90% seen only once; the top ten take 13%. Sequenced sample: CD8+ T cells from blood. The clonotype originates from a human donor in good health.

CDR3 DNA: TGCGCCAGCAGCCAAGAACGGGACAGGGATAATACTGAAGCTTTCTTT. Translation gives CASSQERDRDNTEAFF. This chain connects TRBV7-2 to TRBJ1-1; 9 bases fit TRBD1. Germline CDR1 and CDR2: SGHTA and FQGNSA. The CDR3 covers 16 residues.